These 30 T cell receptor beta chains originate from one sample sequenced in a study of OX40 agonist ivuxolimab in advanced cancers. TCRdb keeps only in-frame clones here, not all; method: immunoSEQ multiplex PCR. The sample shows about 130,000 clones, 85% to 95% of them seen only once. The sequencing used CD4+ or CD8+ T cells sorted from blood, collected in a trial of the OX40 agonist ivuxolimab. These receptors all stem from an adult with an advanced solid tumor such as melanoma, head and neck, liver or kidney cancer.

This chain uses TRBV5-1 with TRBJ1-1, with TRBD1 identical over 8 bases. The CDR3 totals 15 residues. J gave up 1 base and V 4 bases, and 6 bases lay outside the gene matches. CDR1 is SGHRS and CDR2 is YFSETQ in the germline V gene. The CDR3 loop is CASSVPGTGNTEAFF. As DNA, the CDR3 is TGCGCCAGCAGCGTTCCCGGGACAGGGAACACTGAAGCTTTCTTT.

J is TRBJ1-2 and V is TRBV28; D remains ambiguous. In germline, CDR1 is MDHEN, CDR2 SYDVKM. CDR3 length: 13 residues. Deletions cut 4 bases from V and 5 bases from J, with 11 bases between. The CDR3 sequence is CASSYVFEYGYTF. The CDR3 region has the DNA TGTGCCAGCAGTTACGTATTTGAGTATGGCTACACCTTC.

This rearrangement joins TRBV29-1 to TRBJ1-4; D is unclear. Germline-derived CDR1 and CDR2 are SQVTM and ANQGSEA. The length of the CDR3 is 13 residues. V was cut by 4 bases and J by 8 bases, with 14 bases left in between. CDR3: CSVGPSAREKLFF. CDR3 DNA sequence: TGCAGCGTTGGCCCCAGCGCACGAGAAAAACTGTTTTTT.

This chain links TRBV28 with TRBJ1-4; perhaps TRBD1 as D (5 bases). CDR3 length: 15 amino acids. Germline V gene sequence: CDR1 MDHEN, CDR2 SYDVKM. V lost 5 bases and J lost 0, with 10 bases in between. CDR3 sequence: CASSMGGATNEKLFF. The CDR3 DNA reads TGTGCCAGCAGTATGGGGGGTGCAACTAATGAAAAACTGTTTTTT. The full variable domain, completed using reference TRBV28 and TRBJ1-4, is DVKVTQSSRYLVKRTGEKVFLECVQDMDHENMFWYRQDPGLGLRLIYFSYDVKMKEKGDIPEGYSVSREKKERFSLILESASTNQTSMYLCASSMGGATNEKLFFGSGTQLSVL.

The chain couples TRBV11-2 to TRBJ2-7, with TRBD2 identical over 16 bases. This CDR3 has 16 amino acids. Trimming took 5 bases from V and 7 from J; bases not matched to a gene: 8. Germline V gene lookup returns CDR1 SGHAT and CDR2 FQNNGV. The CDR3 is CASSGTSGRALREQYF. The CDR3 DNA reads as TGTGCCAGCAGCGGGACTAGCGGGAGGGCCCTTCGGGAGCAGTACTTC. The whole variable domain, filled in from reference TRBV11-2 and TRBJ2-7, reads EAGVAQSPRYKIIEKRQSVAFWCNPISGHATLYWYQQILGQGPKLLIQFQNNGVVDDSQLPKDRFSAERLKGVDSTLKIQPAKLEDSAVYLCASSGTSGRALREQYFGPGTRLTVT.

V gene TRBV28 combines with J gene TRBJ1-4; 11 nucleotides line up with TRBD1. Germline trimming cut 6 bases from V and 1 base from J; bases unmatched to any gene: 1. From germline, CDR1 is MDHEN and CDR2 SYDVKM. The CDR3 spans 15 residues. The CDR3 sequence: CASSGTGGTNEKLFF. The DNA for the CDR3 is TGTGCCAGCAGCGGGACAGGGGGAACTAATGAAAAACTGTTTTTT.

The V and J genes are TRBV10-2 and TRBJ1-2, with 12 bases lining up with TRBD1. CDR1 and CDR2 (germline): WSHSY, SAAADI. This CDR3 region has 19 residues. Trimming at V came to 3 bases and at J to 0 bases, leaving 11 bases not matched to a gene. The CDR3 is CASSEKGTGGSATNYGYTF. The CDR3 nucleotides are TGCGCCAGCAGTGAAAAGGGGACAGGGGGCTCGGCAACTAACTATGGCTACACCTTC.

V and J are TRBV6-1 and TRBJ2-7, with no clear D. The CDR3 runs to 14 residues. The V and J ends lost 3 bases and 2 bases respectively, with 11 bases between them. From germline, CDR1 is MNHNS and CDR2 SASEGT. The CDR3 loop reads CASSEIFETYEQYF. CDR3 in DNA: TGTGCCAGCAGTGAGATTTTTGAAACCTACGAGCAGTACTTC.

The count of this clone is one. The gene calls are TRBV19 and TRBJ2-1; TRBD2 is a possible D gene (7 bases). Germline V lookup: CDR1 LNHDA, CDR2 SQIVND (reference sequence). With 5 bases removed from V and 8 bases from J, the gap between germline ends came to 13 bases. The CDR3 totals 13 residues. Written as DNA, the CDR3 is TGTGCCAGTAGTCCGGGGGGCGTGGATGAGCAGTTCTTC. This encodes CASSPGGVDEQFF.

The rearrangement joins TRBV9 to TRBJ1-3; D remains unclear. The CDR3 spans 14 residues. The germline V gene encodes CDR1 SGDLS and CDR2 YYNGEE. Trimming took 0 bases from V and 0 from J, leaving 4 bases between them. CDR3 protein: CASSVENSGNTIYF. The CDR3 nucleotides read TGTGCCAGCAGCGTAGAAAACTCTGGAAACACCATATATTTT.

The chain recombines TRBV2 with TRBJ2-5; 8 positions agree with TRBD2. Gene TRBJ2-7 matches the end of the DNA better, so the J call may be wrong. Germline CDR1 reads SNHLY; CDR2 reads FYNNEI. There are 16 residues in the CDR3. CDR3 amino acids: CASSEDRGTRGYEQYF. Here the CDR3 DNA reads TGTGCCAGCAGTGAAGATAGGGGGACTAGGGGTTACGAGCAGTACTTC.

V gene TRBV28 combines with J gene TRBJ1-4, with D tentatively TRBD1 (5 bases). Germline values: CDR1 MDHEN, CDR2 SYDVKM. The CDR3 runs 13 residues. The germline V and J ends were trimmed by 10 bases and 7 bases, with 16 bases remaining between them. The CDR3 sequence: CAISGPRFEKLFF. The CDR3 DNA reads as TGTGCCATCTCGGGACCGAGATTTGAAAAACTGTTTTTT.

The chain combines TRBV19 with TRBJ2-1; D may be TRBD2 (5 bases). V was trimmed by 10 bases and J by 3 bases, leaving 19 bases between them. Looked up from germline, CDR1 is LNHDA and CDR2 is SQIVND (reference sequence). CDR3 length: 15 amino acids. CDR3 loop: CATSRYFGRYNEQFF. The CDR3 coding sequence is TGTGCCACTAGCCGATATTTCGGACGCTACAATGAGCAGTTCTTC.

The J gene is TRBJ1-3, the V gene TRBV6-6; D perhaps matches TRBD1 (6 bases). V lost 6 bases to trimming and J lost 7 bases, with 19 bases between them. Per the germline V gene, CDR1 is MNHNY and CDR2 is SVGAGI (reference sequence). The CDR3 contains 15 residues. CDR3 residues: CASSPRDTSSNTIYF. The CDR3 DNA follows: TGTGCCAGCAGCCCTCGGGACACCTCCTCGAACACCATATATTTT.

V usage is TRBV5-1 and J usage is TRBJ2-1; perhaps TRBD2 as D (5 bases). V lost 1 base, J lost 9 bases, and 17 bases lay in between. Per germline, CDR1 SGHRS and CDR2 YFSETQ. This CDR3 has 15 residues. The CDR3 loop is CASSLTAGGGAEQFF. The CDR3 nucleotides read TGCGCCAGCAGCTTGACGGCAGGCGGAGGTGCTGAGCAGTTCTTC.

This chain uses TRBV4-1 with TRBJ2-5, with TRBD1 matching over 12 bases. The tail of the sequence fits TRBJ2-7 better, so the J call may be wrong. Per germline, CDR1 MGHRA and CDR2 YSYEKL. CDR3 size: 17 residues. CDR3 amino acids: CASSQDPGDRGRYEQYF. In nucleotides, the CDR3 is TGCGCCAGCAGCCAAGATCCCGGGGACAGGGGGCGGTACGAGCAGTACTTC.

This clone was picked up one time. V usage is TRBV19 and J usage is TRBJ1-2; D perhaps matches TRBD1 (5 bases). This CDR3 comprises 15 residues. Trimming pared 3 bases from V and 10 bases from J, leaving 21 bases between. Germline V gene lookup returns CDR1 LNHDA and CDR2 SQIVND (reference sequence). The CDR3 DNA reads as TGTGCCAGTAGTATCCTAGGGGATCCGGTGGTAGTCTACACCTTC. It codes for CASSILGDPVVVYTF.

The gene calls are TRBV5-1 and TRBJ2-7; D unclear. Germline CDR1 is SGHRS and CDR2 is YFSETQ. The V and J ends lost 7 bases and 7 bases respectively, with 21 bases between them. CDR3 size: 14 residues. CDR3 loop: CASGPTPGPREQYF. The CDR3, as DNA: TGCGCCAGCGGACCGACTCCGGGCCCTCGGGAGCAGTACTTC.

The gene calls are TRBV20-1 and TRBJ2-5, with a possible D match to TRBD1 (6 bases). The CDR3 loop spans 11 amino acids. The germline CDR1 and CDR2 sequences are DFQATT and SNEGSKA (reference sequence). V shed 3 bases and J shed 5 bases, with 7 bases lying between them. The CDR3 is CSARQGETQYF. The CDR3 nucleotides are TGCAGTGCTAGGCAGGGGGAGACCCAGTACTTC.

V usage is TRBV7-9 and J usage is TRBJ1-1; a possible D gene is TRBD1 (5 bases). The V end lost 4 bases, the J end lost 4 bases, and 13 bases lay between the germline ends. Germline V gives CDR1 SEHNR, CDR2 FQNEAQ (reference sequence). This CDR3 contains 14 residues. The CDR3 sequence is CASSSGRKITEAFF. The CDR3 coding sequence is TGTGCCAGCAGCTCGGGACGGAAGATCACTGAAGCTTTCTTT.

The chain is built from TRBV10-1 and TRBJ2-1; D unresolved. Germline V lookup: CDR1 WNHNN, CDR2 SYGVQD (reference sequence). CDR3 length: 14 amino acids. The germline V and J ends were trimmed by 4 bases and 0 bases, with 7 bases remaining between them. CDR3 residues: CASSGVSSYNEQFF. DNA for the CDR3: TGCGCCAGCAGTGGAGTTAGCTCCTACAATGAGCAGTTCTTC.

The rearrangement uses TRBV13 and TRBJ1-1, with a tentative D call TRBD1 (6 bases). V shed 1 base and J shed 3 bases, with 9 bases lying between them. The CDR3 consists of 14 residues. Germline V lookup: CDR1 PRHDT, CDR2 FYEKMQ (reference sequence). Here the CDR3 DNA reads TGTGCCAGCAGCTTAGTCCGGGGGCACACTGAAGCTTTCTTT. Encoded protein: CASSLVRGHTEAFF.

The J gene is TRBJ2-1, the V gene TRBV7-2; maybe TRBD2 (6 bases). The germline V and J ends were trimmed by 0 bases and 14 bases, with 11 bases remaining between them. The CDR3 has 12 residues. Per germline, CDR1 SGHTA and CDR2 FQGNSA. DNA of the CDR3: TGTGCCAGCAGCTTAGCTCCGGAGCGGGAGTTCTTC. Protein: CASSLAPEREFF.

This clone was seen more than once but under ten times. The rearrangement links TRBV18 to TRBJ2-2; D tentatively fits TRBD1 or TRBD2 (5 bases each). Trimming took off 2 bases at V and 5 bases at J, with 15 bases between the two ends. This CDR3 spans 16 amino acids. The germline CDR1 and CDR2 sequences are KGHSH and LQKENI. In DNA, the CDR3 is TGTGCCAGCTCACCAGGGACGCCCCGGCGAACCGGGGAGCTGTTTTTT. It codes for CASSPGTPRRTGELFF.

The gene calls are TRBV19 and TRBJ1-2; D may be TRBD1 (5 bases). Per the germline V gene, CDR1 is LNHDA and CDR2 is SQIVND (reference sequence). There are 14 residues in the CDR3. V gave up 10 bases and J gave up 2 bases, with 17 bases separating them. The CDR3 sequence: CATGTEPRNYGYTF. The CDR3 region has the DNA TGTGCCACAGGGACGGAGCCTAGAAACTATGGCTACACCTTC.

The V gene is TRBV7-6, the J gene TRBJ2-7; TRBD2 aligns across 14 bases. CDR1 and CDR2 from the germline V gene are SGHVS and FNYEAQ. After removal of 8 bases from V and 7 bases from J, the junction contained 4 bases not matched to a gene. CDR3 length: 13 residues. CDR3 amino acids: CASGLAGGWEQYF. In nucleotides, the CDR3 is TGTGCCAGCGGACTAGCGGGAGGATGGGAGCAGTACTTC.

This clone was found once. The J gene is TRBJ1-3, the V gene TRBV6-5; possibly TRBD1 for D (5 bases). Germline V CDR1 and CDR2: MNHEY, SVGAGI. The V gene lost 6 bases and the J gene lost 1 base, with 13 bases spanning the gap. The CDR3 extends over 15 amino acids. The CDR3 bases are TGTGCCAGCAGGGAGCAGGGAGGATCTGGAAACACCATATATTTT. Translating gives CASREQGGSGNTIYF.

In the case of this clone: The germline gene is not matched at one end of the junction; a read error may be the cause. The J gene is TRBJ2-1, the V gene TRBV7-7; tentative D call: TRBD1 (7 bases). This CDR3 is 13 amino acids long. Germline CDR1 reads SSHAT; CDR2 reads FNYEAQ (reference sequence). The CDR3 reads CASSLAEGQAQFF. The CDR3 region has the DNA TGTGCTAGCAGCTTAGCGGAAGGACAGGCCCAGTTCTTC.

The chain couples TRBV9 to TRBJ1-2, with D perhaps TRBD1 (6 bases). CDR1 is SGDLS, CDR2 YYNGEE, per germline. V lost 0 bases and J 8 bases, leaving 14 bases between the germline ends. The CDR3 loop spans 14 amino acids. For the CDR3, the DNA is TGTGCCAGCAGCGTAGAGGAAGGGGGGGGCGGCTACACCTTC. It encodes CASSVEEGGGGYTF.

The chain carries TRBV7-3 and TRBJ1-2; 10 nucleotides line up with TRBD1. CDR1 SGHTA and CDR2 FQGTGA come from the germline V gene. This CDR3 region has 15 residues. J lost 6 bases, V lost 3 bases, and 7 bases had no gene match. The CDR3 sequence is CASSFSPGQGHGYTF. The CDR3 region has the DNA TGTGCCAGCAGCTTCTCCCCGGGACAGGGGCATGGCTACACCTTC.